This T cell receptor beta chain was obtained from a study of blood T cell repertoires in COVID-19 (dated by TCRdb to the early 2020s). In terms of the full investigation: Samples covering the acute and convalescent phases of COVID-19 were provided by collaborators in the United States, Italy and Spain. The material from the prospective study consisted of cDNA or gDNA derived from T cells, B-cell-depleted T cells, or PBMCs. Deeply sampled blood TCRbeta repertoires from subjects exposed to, actively infected with, or recovered from COVID-19 were included in the dataset. A freely available public database, intended as a resource for researchers studying the immune response to SARS-CoV-2, is where the repertoires were released. The samples were drawn from the first 160 participants of the ongoing ImmuneRACE study and from 950 to 1,500 subjects provided by 6 global collaborators. Nearly every sample came with metadata listing a de-identified subject ID, COVID-19 status, age in years and sex. Where HLA class I and class II types were available, the types were taken from metadata supplied by the sample provider, not from assay-based typing. What the work shows at the level of the full study, not this receptor alone: Clinical and demographic metadata were provided uncurated, with the amount varying by source and participant.

TCRbeta CDR3 regions were amplified from genomic DNA using the immunoSEQ Assay, a bias-controlled multiplex PCR. Regarding the original processing steps: The number of nucleated cells in each sample was estimated by amplification of reference gene primers within the assay. To quantify the absolute abundance of each unique TCRbeta CDR3 rearrangement, sequence reads were collapsed and filtered. For each sample, productive Simpson clonality was calculated as the square root of Simpson's diversity index over productive rearrangements. The source is immuneACCESS, and TCRdb retained only in-frame sequences with V and J called. Part of the clones is not carried over; for the studies checked, unresolved V genes explain less than half of this, and the remainder is unexplained. D and trimming were read from the DNA, whereas the V and J calls and clone size are those reported in that table. A total of about 250,000 clones appear in this sample, just over 85% of them only once. The ten biggest clones cover about 1.7% of the sample.

V is pruned by 4 bases and J by 6 bases, leaving 4 bases of the junction without a gene match. The CDR3 runs 13 residues from the cysteine to the phenylalanine. Here the CDR3 DNA is all that survives: 39 bases in frame from base 1. For CDR1 and CDR2, the germline V gene (reference sequence) lists GTSNPN and SVGIG. Turning to this clone: What this receptor recognizes is not known. Base qualities are not at hand, and no much larger clone is one base apart.

Participants in the prospective study were enrolled through a virtual design, were aged about 18 to 90 years, and lived in roughly 24 United States geographic areas. Cohort assignment in the prospective study relied on participant-reported clinical history from a screening survey and a study questionnaire. ImmuneRACE Cohort 3 recovered participants were defined by two consecutive negative NP/OP PCR tests, healthcare professional clearance, or symptom resolution. Each participant in the prospective study had whole blood, serum and a nasopharyngeal or oropharyngeal swab collected by mobile phlebotomists. Additional blood draws and questionnaires over an approximately two-month period could optionally be provided by prospective study participants. Prospective study blood samples were shipped either frozen or at room temperature before DNA extraction.

The specimen was PBMCs or T cells enriched from blood (not recorded which). This receptor was identified in a man between 35 and 55 years old who had recovered from COVID-19. The chain links TRBV30 with TRBJ1-5; 9 bases in between match TRBD1. In nucleotide form, the sequence is TGTGCCTGGACGGGACAGGGAGGTCAGCCCCAGCATTTT. Its amino acids are CAWTGQGGQPQHF.